Listed below are T cell receptor beta chains from one sample, sequenced in a study of regulatory T cells in long-lasting Graves disease. TCRdb reprocessed the multiplex PCR reads with MiXCR, giving one entry per CDR3 protein. The sample has around 450,000 distinct CDR3 sequences, about 22% seen once. Sequenced material: peripheral blood mononuclear cells (PBMCs), taken when the disease was refractory, from a patient treated with antithyroid drugs. The receptor set was obtained from a female donor with Graves disease. The CDR3 runs from the conserved cysteine through the conserved F or W. The D gene is left open where the match is weak. Clone sizes are given selectively: once, few, many, or a class where the clone is expanded.

TGTGCCAGCAGTTACTGGGACAGGGAGACCCAGTACTTC,CASSYWDRETQYF,TRBD1,TRBV6-2/TRBV6-3,TRBJ2-5,many
TGCAGTGCTAGAGATTTCAAGCGGGAGGAAGGCGAGCAGTACTTC,CSARDFKREEGEQYF,TRBD2,TRBV20-1,TRBJ2-7,few
TGTGCCAGCAGTATAAAGAGGGGTGGCTACACCTTC,CASSIKRGGYTF,NA,TRBV6-1,TRBJ1-2,many
TGTGCCAGCAGTTTATATGCCTATGGCTACACCTTC,CASSLYAYGYTF,NA,TRBV28,TRBJ1-2,many
TGTGCCAGCAGTTTGGGGACTAGCGGAGCCTACGAGCAGTACTTC,CASSLGTSGAYEQYF,TRBD2,TRBV28,TRBJ2-7,many
TGTGCCAGCAGCCTCCGTAGTACAGGGCCATACGAGCAGTACTTC,CASSLRSTGPYEQYF,NA,TRBV3-1,TRBJ2-7,many
TGTGCCAGCAGTAGACTAGCGGGAGAAGGCGAAGACATTCAGTACTTC,CASSRLAGEGEDIQYF,TRBD2,TRBV12-3/TRBV12-4,TRBJ2-4,NA
TGTGCCAGTAGTGAAAGACAGGACTCTCTTAGCAATCAGCCCCAGCATTTT,CASSERQDSLSNQPQHF,NA,TRBV19,TRBJ1-5,NA
TGCAGCGTTGAGTTTCGGGAAAACTATGGCTACACCTTC,CSVEFRENYGYTF,NA,TRBV29-1,TRBJ1-2,NA
TGTGCCAGCAGAGGCCCAAGGACAGGTGGAAACACCATATATTTT,CASRGPRTGGNTIYF,TRBD1,TRBV28,TRBJ1-3,many
TGTGCCAGTAAGGTGGGAGTTCGTCAGGACACTGAAGCTTTCTTT,CASKVGVRQDTEAFF,NA,TRBV19,TRBJ1-1,few
TGTGCCAGCAGTCAGCAGGGATTTGAAAAACTGTTTTTT,CASSQQGFEKLFF,NA,TRBV27,TRBJ1-4,NA
TGTGCCAGCAGTTTGGCACAGATCCAAGAGACCCAGTACTTC,CASSLAQIQETQYF,NA,TRBV28,TRBJ2-5,many
TGTGCCACCAGTGATCCCTCGGGGCCTGCGAACACCGGGGAGCTGTTTTTT,CATSDPSGPANTGELFF,NA,TRBV24-1,TRBJ2-2,NA
TGCGCCAGCAGCCCACAGGGGCAAGGGTCACCCCTCCACTTT,CASSPQGQGSPLHF,TRBD1,TRBV5-1,TRBJ1-6,NA